Below, one TCR beta chain is given with its context. This sample was included in a study of human T cells and chemical hapten exposure. Per germline, CDR1 SNHLY and CDR2 FYNNEI. Trimming left V 6 bases short and J 8 bases short, with 22 bases between. The length of the CDR3 is 15 residues. Time point described: pre-sensitization, week 0. Indicated treatment: therapeutic diphenylcyclopropenone sensitization with weekly scalp DPC. One entry per CDR3 protein, called by TCRdb with MiXCR from the RACE reads. This sample has about 68,000 distinct CDR3 sequences, with roughly 11% found just once. The J gene is TRBJ1-2, the V gene TRBV2; D may be TRBD1 (6 bases). The receptor's source is a woman between 45 and 65 years old with alopecia areata. Some clones in this sample may be carry-over from other donors' samples. This material consisted of whole blood, taken in connection with sensitization to the hapten diphenylcyclopropenone (DPC). The CDR3 nucleotides are TGTGCCAGCAGACCCGACGTAGAAACAGGGAAAGGCTACACCTTC. This translates into CASRPDVETGKGYTF.